This T cell receptor beta chain stems from a study of molecular identifiers for immune sequencing clone quantification. Based on a CD8+CD4-CCR7+CD45RA+ profile, naive CD8 T cells were sorted. This clonotype was seen a few times. The antigen remains unidentified. Looked up from germline, CDR1 is LNHNV and CDR2 is YYDKDF (reference sequence). V was clipped by 5 bases and J by 8 bases, with 9 bases between them. The CDR3 covers 12 residues. Findings and caveats of the study: Clones with over 20 RNA copies captured over 97% of effector molecules but under 1% of naive ones.

Each CDR3 protein is one row after TCRdb ran MiXCR on the PCR reads. This sample has about 640,000 distinct CDR3 sequences, with around 20% found just once. This sequence joins TRBV15 and TRBJ2-2; perhaps TRBD2 as D (5 bases). The TCR sequence derives from a human donor in good health. Some libraries in this study had Jurkat cell RNA spiked in. Material for sequencing was naive CD8+ T cells from blood, with Jurkat cell RNA spiked in. Described subset: FACS-sorted CD8+CD4-CCR7+CD45RA+ naive T cells. CDR3 sequence: CATSSRRGELFF. The CDR3 coding sequence is TGTGCCACCAGCTCTCGGAGGGGGGAGCTGTTTTTT.